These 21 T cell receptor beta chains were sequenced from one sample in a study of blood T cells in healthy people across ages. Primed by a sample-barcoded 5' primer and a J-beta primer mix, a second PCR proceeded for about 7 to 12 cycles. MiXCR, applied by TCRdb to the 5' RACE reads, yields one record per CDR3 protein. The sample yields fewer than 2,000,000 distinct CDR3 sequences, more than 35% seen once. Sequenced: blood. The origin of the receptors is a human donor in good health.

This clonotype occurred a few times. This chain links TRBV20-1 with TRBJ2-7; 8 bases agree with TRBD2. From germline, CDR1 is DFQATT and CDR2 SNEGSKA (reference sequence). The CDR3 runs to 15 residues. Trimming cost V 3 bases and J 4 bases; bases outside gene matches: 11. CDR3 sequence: CSARSIGGERYEQYF. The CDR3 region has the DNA TGCAGTGCTAGGAGTATCGGGGGGGAAAGGTACGAGCAGTACTTC.

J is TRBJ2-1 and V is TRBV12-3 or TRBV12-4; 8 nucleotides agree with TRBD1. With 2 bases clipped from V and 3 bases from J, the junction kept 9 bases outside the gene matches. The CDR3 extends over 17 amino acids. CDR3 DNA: TGTGCCAGCAGTTTAAAATTGGGGACAGGTTTCTACAATGAGCAGTTCTTC. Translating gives CASSLKLGTGFYNEQFF.

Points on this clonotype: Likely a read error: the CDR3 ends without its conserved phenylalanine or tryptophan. In nucleotides, the CDR3 is TGCGCCAGCAGCCAAGAGTGGTCAGCTAACTATGGCTACACCTGC. Translating it yields CASSQEWSANYGYTC. The chain has TRBV4-3 and TRBJ1-2; D gene ambiguous. Per germline, CDR1 LGHNA and CDR2 YSLEER. V lost 0 bases and J 0 bases, leaving 8 bases between the germline ends. The CDR3 runs to 15 residues.

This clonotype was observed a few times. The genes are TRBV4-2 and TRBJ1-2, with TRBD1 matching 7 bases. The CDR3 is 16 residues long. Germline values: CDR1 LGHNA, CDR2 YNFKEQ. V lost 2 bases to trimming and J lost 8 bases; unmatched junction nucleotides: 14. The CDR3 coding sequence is TGTGCCAGCAGCCAACGGGACAGCCCCCCTCAGGGAGGCTACACCTTC. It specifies CASSQRDSPPQGGYTF.

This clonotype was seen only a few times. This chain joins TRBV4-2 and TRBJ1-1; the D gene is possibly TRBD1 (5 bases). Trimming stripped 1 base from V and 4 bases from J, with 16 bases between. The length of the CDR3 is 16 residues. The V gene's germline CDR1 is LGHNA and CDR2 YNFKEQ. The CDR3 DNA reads TGTGCCAGCAGCCAAGTTCAGGTGGGGGAAGGCACTGAAGCTTTCTTT. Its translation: CASSQVQVGEGTEAFF.

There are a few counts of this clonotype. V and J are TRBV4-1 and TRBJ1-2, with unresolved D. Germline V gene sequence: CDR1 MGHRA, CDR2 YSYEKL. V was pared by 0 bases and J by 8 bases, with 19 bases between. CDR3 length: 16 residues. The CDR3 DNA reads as TGCGCCAGCAGCCAAGATAGAACAGCTCTCTACGGAGGCTACACCTTC. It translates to CASSQDRTALYGGYTF.

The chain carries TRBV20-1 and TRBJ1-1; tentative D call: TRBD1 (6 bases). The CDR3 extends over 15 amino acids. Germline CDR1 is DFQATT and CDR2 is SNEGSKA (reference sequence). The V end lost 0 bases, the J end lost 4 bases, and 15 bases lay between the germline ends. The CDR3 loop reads CSARDQVRGGTEAFF. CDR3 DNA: TGCAGTGCTAGAGATCAGGTCAGGGGAGGCACTGAAGCTTTCTTT.

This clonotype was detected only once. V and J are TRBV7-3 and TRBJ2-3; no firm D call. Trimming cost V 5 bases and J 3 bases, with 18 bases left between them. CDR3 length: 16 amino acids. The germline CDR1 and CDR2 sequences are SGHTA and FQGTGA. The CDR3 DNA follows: TGTGCCAGCAGCCTAATCACCCTGGATGGTACAGATACGCAGTATTTT. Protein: CASSLITLDGTDTQYF.

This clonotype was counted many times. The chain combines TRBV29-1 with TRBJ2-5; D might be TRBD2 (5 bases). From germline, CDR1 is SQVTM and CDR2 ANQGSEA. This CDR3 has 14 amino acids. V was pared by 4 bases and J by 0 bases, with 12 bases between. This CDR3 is CSVVASLNQETQYF. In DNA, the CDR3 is TGCAGCGTTGTGGCTAGCCTCAACCAAGAGACCCAGTACTTC.

CDR3 DNA sequence: TGTGCCAGCAGTTTCCATGGGGGCCATGAGCAGTTCTTC. Amino acid sequence: CASSFHGGHEQFF. The rearrangement joins TRBV12-3 or TRBV12-4 to TRBJ2-1; D is perhaps TRBD1 (6 bases). Trimming took 3 bases from V and 8 from J, leaving 11 bases between them. The CDR3 spans 13 residues.

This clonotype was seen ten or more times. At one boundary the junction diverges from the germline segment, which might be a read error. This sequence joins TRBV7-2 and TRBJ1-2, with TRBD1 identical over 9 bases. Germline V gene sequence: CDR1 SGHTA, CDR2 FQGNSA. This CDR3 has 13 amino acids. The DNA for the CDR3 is TGCGCCAGCAGCCTGGACAGGGGTGATGGCTACACCTTC. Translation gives CASSLDRGDGYTF.

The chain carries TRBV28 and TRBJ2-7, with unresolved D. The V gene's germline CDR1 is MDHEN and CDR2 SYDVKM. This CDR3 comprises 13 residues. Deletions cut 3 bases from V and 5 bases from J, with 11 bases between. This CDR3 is CASSFNSLHEQYF. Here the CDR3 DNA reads TGTGCCAGCAGTTTTAACAGTTTGCACGAGCAGTACTTC.

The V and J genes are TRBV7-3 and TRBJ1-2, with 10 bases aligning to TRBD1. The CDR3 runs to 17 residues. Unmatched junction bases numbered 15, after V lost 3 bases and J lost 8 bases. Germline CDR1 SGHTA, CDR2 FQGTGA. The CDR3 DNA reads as TGTGCCAGCAGCTTGGACAGGGGGACTGGGTCGTATAAGGGCTACACCTTC. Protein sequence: CASSLDRGTGSYKGYTF.

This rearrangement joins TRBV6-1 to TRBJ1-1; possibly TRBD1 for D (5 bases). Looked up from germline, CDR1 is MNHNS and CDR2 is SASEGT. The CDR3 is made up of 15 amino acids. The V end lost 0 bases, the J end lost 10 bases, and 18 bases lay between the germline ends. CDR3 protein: CASSEAWGLGTIAFF. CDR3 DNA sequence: TGTGCCAGCAGTGAAGCGTGGGGGTTGGGGACTATAGCTTTCTTT.

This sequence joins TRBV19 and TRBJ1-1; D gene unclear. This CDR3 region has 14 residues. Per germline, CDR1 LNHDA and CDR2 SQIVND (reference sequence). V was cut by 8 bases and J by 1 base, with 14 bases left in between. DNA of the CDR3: TGTGCCAGTGACCCCGTCGTGGGGAACACTGAAGCTTTCTTT. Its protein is CASDPVVGNTEAFF.

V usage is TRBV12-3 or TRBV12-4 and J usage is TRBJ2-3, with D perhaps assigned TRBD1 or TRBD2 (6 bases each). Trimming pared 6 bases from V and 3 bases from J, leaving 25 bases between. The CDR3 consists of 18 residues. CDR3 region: CASRPGRGLYQGTDTQYF. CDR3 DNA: TGTGCCAGCAGGCCAGGCAGGGGACTCTATCAGGGAACAGATACGCAGTATTTT.

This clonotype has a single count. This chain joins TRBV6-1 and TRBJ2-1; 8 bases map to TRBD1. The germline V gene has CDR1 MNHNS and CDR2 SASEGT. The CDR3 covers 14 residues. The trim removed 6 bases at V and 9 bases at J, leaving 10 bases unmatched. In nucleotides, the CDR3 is TGTGCCAGCAGGCGTAGGACAGGGAGGATTGAGCAGTTCTTC. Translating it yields CASRRRTGRIEQFF.

The CDR3 bases are TGCGCCAGCAGCCAAGATCTGCTACAAACCTACGAGCAGTACTTC. This translates into CASSQDLLQTYEQYF. The J gene is TRBJ2-7, the V gene TRBV4-1; D call uncertain. The germline CDR1 and CDR2 sequences are MGHRA and YSYEKL. The CDR3 sequence is 15 residues long. V was shortened by 0 bases and J by 2 bases, with 11 bases between the two germline ends.

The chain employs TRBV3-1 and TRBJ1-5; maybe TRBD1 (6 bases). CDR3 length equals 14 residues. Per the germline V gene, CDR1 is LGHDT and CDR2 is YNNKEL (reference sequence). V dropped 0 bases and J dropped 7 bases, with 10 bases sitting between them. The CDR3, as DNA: TGTGCCAGCAGCCAAGAAGGGGGTTGGCAGCCCCAGCATTTT. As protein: CASSQEGGWQPQHF.

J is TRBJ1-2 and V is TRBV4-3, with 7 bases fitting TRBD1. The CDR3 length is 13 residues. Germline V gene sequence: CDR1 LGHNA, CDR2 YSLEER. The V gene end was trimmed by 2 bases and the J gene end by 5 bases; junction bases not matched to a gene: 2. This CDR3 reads CASSQTTGYGYTF. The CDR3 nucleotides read TGCGCCAGCAGCCAAACGACAGGGTATGGCTACACCTTC.

The CDR3 spells CASSLSGTGGEDTQYF. Written as DNA, the CDR3 is TGTGCCAGCAGTCTTTCCGGGACAGGGGGTGAAGATACGCAGTATTTT. The chain links TRBV2 to TRBJ2-3, with 11 bases aligning to TRBD1. Trimming removed 5 bases from V and 5 bases from J; junction bases left unmatched: 9. CDR3 size: 16 residues. Germline V gene sequence: CDR1 SNHLY, CDR2 FYNNEI. Using reference TRBV2 and TRBJ2-3 for the parts outside the CDR3, the full variable domain is EPEVTQTPSHQVTQMGQEVILRCVPISNHLYFYWYRQILGQKVEFLVSFYNNEISEKSEIFDDQFSVERPDGSNFTLKIRSTKLEDSAMYFCASSLSGTGGEDTQYFGPGTRLTVL.